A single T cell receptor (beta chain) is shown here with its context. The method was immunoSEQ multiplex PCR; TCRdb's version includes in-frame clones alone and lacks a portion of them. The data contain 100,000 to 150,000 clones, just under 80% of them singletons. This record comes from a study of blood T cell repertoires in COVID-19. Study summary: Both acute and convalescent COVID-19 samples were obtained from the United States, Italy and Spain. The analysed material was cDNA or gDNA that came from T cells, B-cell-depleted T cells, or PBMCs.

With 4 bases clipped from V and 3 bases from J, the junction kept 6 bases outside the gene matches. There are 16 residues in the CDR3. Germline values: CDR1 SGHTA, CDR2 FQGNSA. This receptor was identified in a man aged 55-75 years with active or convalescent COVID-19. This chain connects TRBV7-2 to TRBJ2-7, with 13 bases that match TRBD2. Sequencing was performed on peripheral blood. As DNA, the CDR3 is TGTGCCAGCAGCTCGGGACTAGCGGGACCCTACTACGAGCAGTACTTC. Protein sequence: CASSSGLAGPYYEQYF.